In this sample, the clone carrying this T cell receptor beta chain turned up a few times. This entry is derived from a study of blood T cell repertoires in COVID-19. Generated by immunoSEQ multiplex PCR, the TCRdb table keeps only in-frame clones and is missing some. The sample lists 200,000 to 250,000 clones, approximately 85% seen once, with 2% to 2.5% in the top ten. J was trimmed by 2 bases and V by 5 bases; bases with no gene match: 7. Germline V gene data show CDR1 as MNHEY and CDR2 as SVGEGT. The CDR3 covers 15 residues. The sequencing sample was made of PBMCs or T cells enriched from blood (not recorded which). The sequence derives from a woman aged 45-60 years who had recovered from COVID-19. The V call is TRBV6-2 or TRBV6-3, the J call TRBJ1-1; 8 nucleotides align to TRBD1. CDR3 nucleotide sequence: TGTGCCAGCAGTCCAGGGGGCGCGGCCAACACTGAAGCTTTCTTT. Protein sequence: CASSPGGAANTEAFF.